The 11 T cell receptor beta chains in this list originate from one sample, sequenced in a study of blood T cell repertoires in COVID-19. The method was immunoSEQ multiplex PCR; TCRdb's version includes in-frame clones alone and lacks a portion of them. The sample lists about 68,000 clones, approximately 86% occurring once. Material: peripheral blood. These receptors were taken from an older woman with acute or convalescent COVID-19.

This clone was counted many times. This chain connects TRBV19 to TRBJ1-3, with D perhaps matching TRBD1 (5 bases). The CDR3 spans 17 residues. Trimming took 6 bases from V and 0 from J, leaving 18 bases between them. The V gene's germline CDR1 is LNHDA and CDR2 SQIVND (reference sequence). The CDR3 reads CASSETASRFSGNTIYF. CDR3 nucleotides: TGTGCCAGTAGCGAGACAGCGTCAAGGTTCTCTGGAAACACCATATATTTT.

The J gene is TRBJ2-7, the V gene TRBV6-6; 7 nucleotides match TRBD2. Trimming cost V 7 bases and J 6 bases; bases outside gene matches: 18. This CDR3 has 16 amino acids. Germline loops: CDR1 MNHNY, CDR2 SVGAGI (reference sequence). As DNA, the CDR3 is TGTGCCAGCACCACAACCGGGGAGGGAGGGCGAGGCGAGCAGTACTTC. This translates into CASTTTGEGGRGEQYF.

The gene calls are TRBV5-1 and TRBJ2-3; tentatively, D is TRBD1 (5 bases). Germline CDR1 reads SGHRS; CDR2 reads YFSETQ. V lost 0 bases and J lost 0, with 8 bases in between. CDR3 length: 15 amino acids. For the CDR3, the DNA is TGCGCCAGCAGCTTGGGTGGGGCTAGCACAGATACGCAGTATTTT. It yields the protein CASSLGGASTDTQYF.

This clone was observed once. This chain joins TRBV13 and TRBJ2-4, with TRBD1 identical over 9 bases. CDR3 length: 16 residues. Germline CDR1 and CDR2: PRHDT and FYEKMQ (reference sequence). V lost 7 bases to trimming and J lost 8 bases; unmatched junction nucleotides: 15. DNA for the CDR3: TGTGCCAGCAACTCCCGGGACAGGGAACCCCAGGACATTCAGTACTTC. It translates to CASNSRDREPQDIQYF.

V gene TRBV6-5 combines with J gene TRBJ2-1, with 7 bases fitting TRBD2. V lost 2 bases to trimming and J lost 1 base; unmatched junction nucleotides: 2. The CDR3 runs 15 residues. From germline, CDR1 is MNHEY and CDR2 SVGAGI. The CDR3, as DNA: TGTGCCAGCAGTTACGGGGGGGTGTCCTACAATGAGCAGTTCTTC. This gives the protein CASSYGGVSYNEQFF.

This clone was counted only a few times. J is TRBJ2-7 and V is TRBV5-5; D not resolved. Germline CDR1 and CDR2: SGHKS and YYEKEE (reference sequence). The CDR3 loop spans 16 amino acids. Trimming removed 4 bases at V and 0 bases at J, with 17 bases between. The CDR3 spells CASSHTHTTGSYEQYF. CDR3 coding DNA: TGTGCCAGCAGCCACACACATACAACGGGCTCCTACGAGCAGTACTTC.

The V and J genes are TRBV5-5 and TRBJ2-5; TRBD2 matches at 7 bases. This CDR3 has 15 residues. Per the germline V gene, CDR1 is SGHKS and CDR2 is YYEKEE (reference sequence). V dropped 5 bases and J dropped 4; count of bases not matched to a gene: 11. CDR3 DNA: TGTGCCAGCAGGCTGGGGACTAACGTCCGAGAGACCCAGTACTTC. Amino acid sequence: CASRLGTNVRETQYF.

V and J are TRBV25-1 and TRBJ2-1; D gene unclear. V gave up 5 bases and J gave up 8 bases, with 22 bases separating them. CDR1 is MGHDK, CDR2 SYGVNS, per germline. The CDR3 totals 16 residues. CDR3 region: CASSSPSVNLQYEQFF. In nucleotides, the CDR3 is TGTGCCAGCAGTTCTCCCTCAGTAAATTTACAATATGAGCAGTTCTTC.

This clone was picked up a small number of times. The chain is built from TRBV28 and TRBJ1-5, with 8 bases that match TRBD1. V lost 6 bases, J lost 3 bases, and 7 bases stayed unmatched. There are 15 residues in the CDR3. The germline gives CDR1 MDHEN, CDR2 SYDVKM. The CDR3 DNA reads TGTGCCAGCAGCAGGACAGGGTTGGACAATCAGCCCCAGCATTTT. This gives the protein CASSRTGLDNQPQHF.

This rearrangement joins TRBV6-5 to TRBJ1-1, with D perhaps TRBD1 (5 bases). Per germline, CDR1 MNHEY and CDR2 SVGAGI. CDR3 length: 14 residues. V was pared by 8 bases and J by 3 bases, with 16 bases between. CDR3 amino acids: CASQQGTLYTEAFF. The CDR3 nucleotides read TGTGCCAGCCAGCAGGGAACCCTGTACACTGAAGCTTTCTTT.

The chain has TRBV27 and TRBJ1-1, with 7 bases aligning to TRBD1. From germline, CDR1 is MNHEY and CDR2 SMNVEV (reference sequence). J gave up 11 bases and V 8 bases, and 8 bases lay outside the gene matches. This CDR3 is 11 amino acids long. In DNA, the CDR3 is TGTGCCAGCGAAAGACAGGGATTGGCTTTCTTT. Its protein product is CASERQGLAFF.